The present entry profiles one T cell receptor beta chain with its context. Its antigen is still unknown. The PCR was carried out with 60 Vbeta primers and 13 Jbeta primers. The assay was immunoSEQ multiplex PCR, and TCRdb's table has in-frame clones only and misses some. Of around 140,000 clones in the sample, 75% to 85% were seen once. The data were obtained in a study of cytomegalovirus exposure and HLA in healthy donors. Trimming left V 4 bases short and J 5 bases short, with 14 bases between. Germline CDR1 and CDR2: LNHDA and SQIVND (reference sequence). The CDR3 runs 14 residues. Study-wide findings and caveats: Within an earlier analysis, most TCR beta V segments proved productive either about 87% or about 30% of the time.

The rearrangement uses TRBV19 and TRBJ1-2, with D unresolved. The clonotype was recovered from a male donor in good health and CMV-seronegative. The specimen sequenced was PBMCs. This chain's CDR3 is CASSTTVSPYGYTF. DNA of the CDR3: TGTGCCAGTAGTACAACAGTCTCCCCATATGGCTACACCTTC.